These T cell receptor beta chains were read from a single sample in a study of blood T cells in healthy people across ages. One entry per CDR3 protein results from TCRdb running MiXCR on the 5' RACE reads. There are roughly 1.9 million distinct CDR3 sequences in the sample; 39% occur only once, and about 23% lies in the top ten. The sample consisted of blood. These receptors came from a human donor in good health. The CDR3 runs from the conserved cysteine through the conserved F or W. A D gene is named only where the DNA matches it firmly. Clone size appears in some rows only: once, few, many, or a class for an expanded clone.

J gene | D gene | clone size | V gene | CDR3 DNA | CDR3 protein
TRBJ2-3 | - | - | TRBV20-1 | TGCAGTGCCAACGGACATTCCACAGATACGCAGTATTTT | CSANGHSTDTQYF
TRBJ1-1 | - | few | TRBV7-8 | TGTGCCAGCAGAGTTAGGAGACAGGAAGGGGTGAACACTGAAGCTTTCTTT | CASRVRRQEGVNTEAFF
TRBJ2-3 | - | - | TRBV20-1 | TGCAGTGCGGGACCAGATACGCAGTATTTT | CSAGPDTQYF
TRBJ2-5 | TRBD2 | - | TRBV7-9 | TGTGCCAGCAGCTCACTTGGGGGACGCGGGAGGAGGACCCAGTACTTC | CASSSLGGRGRRTQYF
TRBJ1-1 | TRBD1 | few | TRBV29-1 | TGCGGCGCGTTATCAGGGACAGGGGTAGAGGCTTTCTTT | CGALSGTGVEAFF
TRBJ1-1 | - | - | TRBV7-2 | TGTGCCAGCAGCTTGTACAATCTTGGCACTGAAGCTTTCTTT | CASSLYNLGTEAFF
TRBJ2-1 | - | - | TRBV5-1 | TGCGCCAGCAGCTTCTCGGCGGACAATGAGCAGTTCTTC | CASSFSADNEQFF
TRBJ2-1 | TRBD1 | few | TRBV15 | TGTGCCACCAGCAGTACCTCGGGACAGGGATGGGATGAGCAGTTCTTC | CATSSTSGQGWDEQFF
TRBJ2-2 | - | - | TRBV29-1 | TGCAGCGTTCATTGTGGGAGTAGGGGCTCGAACACCGGGGAGCTGTTTTTT | CSVHCGSRGSNTGELFF
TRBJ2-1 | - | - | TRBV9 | TGTGCCGGCAGCATAACCGAGGGCAATGAGCAGTTCTTC | CAGSITEGNEQFF
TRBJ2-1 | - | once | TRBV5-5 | TGTGCCAGCAGCTTGGGACTGAGGTTCCGGGAGCAGTTCTTC | CASSLGLRFREQFF
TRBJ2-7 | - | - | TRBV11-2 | TGTGCCAGCAGCTTGTCGGTTGAGGTCCCCACCTACGAGCAGTACTTC | CASSLSVEVPTYEQYF
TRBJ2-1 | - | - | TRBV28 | TGTGCCAGCAGTATAATCGGCAGCTGGGGGGAGAGCTCCTGCAATGAGCAGTTCTTC | CASSIIGSWGESSCNEQFF
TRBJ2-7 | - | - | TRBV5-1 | TGCGCCAGCAGCCAAGAGGGGACACTTATAAACTACGAGCAGTACTTC | CASSQEGTLINYEQYF
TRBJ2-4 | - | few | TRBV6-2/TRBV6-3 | TGTGCCAGCAGTTTAGGGCTAAGAGTCCCAAACATTCAGTACTTC | CASSLGLRVPNIQYF
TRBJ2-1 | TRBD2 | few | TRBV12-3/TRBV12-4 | TGTGCCAGCAGTAGGGACTACAATGAGCCGTTCTTC | CASSRDYNEPFF
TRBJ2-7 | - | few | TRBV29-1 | TGCAGCGTGAAAATATTACAGGGCTTCTCCTCCTACGAGCAGTACTTC | CSVKILQGFSSYEQYF
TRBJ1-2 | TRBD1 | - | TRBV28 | TGTGCCAGCAGGAAGGGACAGACTCTCTACTATGGCTACACCTTC | CASRKGQTLYYGYTF
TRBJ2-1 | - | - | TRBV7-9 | TGTGCCAGCAGCTCCAAAAATGAGCAGTTCTTC | CASSSKNEQFF
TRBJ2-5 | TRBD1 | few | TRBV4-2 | TGTGCCAGCAGCCAATCTCTCGGACAGGGAGGCGAGACCCAGTACTTC | CASSQSLGQGGETQYF
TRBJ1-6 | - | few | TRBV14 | TGTGCCAGCAGCCAAGTGGTTCACGGGAGTCCCCTCCACTTT | CASSQVVHGSPLHF
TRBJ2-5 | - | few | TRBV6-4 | TGTGCCAGCAATGGGAAAAAGGTCACCGGCCGGACTGAAGAGACCCAGTACTTC | CASNGKKVTGRTEETQYF
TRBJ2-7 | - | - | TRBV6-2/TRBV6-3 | TGTGCCAGCAGAACTGACAACCACGAGCAGTACTTC | CASRTDNHEQYF
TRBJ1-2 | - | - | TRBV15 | TGTGCCACCAGGCCCACAAGAGGGAGGCAGGGAAGAGGCTATGGCTACACCTTC | CATRPTRGRQGRGYGYTF
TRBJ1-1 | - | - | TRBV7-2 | TGTGCCAGCAGCTTCAGCGGGGGGGCGCACACTGAAGCTTTCTTT | CASSFSGGAHTEAFF
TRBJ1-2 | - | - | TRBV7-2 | TGTGCCAGCAGCAGAGGACCGCGCGAGAGCGGCTACACCTTC | CASSRGPRESGYTF
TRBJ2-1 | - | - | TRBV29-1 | TGCAGCTCCCTTTCTTTGGAGATCCAGTTCTTC | CSSLSLEIQFF
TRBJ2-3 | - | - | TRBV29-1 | TGCAGCGTTGAAGATAGGGGTATTGGCACAGATACGCAGTATTTT | CSVEDRGIGTDTQYF
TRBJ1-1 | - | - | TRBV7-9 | TGTGCCAGCAGCTCCGTGGCCCAGAACACTGAAGCTTTCTTT | CASSSVAQNTEAFF
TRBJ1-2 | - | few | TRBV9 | TGTGCCAGCAGCGTAGGAGGACGGAACTATGGCTACACCTTC | CASSVGGRNYGYTF
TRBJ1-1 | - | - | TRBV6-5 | TGTGCCAGCAGTTACGGCACGGTCCGTGAAGCTTTCTTT | CASSYGTVREAFF
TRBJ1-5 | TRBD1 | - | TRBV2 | TGTGCCAGCTCTCGGACAGGGGAAGTTCAGCCCCAGCATTTT | CASSRTGEVQPQHF
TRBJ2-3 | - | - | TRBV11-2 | TGTGCCAGCAGCTTAATGGGTGTGAACACAGATACGCAGTATTTT | CASSLMGVNTDTQYF
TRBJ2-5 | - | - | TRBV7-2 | TGTGCCAGCAGCACGGAATACCTTAGGGGGCAAGAGACCCAGTACTTC | CASSTEYLRGQETQYF
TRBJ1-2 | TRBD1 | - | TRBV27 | TGTGCCAGCAGTTTAAGACAGGGAGGTAGAGCTAACTATGGCTACACCTTC | CASSLRQGGRANYGYTF
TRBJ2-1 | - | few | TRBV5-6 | TGTGCCAGCAGCATCCAGGATTTTGAGCAGTTCTTC | CASSIQDFEQFF
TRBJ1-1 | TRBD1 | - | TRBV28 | TGTGCCAGCAGTCAGTTACAGGGGTACACTGAAGCTTTCTTT | CASSQLQGYTEAFF
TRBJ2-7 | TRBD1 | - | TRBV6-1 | TGTGCCAGCACCCGCGGGGCGGACAGGGACGAGCAGTACTTC | CASTRGADRDEQYF
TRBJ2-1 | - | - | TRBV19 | TGTGCCAGTAGTATAGATCTAGCTTTCGTCAGGTTCTTC | CASSIDLAFVRFF
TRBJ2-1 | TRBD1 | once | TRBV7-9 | TGTGCCAGCAGCTCGGGACAGGGGATTCAGCATGAGCAGTTCTTC | CASSSGQGIQHEQFF
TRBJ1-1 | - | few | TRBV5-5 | TGTGCCAGCAGCTCGAGGGCTGGGTCCGCTGAAGCTTTCTTT | CASSSRAGSAEAFF
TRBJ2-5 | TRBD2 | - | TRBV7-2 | TGTGCCAGCAGCCAAGGCCCTAGCGGGGGATTTGGAGAGGCCCAGTACTTC | CASSQGPSGGFGEAQYF
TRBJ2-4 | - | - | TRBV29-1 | TGCAGCGTTGACAGGGCTAAACGTCCGGCCACGATCAACATTCAGTACTTC | CSVDRAKRPATINIQYF
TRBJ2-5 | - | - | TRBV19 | TGTGCCAGTAGTATATCCAGGGAGGAGACCCAGTACTTC | CASSISREETQYF
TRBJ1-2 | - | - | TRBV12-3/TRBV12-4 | TGTGCCAGCAGTTCCACGGGGTATAACTATGGCTACACCTTC | CASSSTGYNYGYTF
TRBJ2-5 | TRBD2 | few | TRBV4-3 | TGCGCCAGCAGCCATCGACTAGCGGGGACACAAGAGACCCAGTACTTC | CASSHRLAGTQETQYF
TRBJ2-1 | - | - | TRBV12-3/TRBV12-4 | TGTGCCAGCAGCCCACAGGGAAGATGGAATGAGCAGTTCTTC | CASSPQGRWNEQFF
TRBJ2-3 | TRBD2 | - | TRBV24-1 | TGTGCCACCAGTGATATGCTAGCGGGTGATACGCAGTATTTT | CATSDMLAGDTQYF
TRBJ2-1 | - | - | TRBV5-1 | TGCGCCAGCAGTTCAGAGGCCCCTTCCTACAATGAGCAGTTCTTC | CASSSEAPSYNEQFF
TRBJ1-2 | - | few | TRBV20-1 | TGCAGTGTTATTCCAGACCAGCACTATGGCTACACCTTC | CSVIPDQHYGYTF